One sample yielded the 15 T cell receptor beta chains listed below, sequenced in a study of cytomegalovirus exposure and HLA in healthy donors. Both 60 Vbeta primers and 13 Jbeta primers went into the PCR. Assay used: immunoSEQ multiplex PCR; TCRdb lists only in-frame clones, some missing. Among roughly 100,000 clones listed, about 12% were seen once. The specimen sequenced was PBMCs. The source of these receptors is a man between 40 and 49 years old in good health and CMV-seropositive.

This sequence joins TRBV18 and TRBJ1-5; D may be TRBD1 (6 bases). Looked up from germline, CDR1 is KGHSH and CDR2 is LQKENI. This CDR3 contains 15 residues. Trimming shortened V by 2 bases and J by 6 bases, and 14 bases separated the two germline ends. The CDR3 here is CASSPNTGMGQPQHF. The CDR3 DNA reads TGTGCCAGCTCACCAAACACAGGGATGGGTCAGCCCCAGCATTTT.

The chain uses TRBV2 and TRBJ2-7, with 13 positions matching TRBD2. The length of the CDR3 is 14 residues. V was pared by 5 bases and J by 6 bases, with 4 bases of the junction left unmatched. The germline V gene has CDR1 SNHLY and CDR2 FYNNEI. CDR3 amino acids: CASSPGLAGFEQYV. CDR3 DNA sequence: TGTGCCAGCAGTCCGGGACTAGCGGGATTCGAGCAGTACGTC.

The genes are TRBV4-1 and TRBJ2-5; D perhaps matches TRBD2 (5 bases). The V and J ends lost 0 bases and 1 base respectively, with 6 bases between them. This CDR3 has 14 amino acids. The germline CDR1 and CDR2 sequences are MGHRA and YSYEKL. The CDR3 sequence: CASSQEGSQETQYF. DNA for the CDR3: TGCGCCAGCAGCCAAGAAGGGAGCCAAGAGACCCAGTACTTC.

This clone was seen more than once but under ten times. V usage is TRBV10-3 and J usage is TRBJ2-3; 7 bases fit TRBD2. After removal of 5 bases from V and 4 bases from J, the junction contained 6 bases not matched to a gene. The CDR3 loop spans 14 amino acids. Per the germline V gene, CDR1 is ENHRY and CDR2 is SYGVKD. This CDR3 reads CAISKGGDPDTQYF. The DNA for the CDR3 is TGTGCCATCAGTAAGGGAGGGGATCCAGATACGCAGTATTTT.

The chain recombines TRBV9 with TRBJ2-7, with TRBD2 as a possible D gene (6 bases). Germline V gene lookup returns CDR1 SGDLS and CDR2 YYNGEE. V lost 0 bases, J lost 0 bases, and 31 bases lay in between. This CDR3 is 22 amino acids long. CDR3 DNA: TGTGCCAGCAGCGTAGGTATATCGGAGGGCGCGGACGCCCAGCTCCGCTCCTACGAGCAGTACTTC. Translation: CASSVGISEGADAQLRSYEQYF.

The chain is built from TRBV5-6 and TRBJ2-3, with D tentatively TRBD2 (6 bases). The CDR3 extends over 16 amino acids. Trimming stripped 1 base from V and 2 bases from J, with 14 bases between. Germline V lookup: CDR1 SGHDT, CDR2 YYEEEE. The CDR3 sequence: CASSLYRGTFTDTQYF. The CDR3 DNA reads TGTGCCAGCAGCTTGTATCGTGGGACTTTCACAGATACGCAGTATTTT.

Notes on this clone: One end of the junction varies from germline; a read error may be responsible. The chain recombines TRBV30 with TRBJ1-2, with D hard to call. This CDR3 comprises 11 residues. Germline CDR1 and CDR2: GTSNPN and SVGIG (reference sequence). This CDR3 reads CAWSMNYGYPF. The CDR3 DNA sequence: TGTGCCTGGAGTATGAACTATGGCTACCCCTTC.

The chain is built from TRBV2 and TRBJ2-7, with TRBD2 matching over 12 bases. The CDR3 has 15 amino acids. Losses at the gene ends were 3 bases for V and 7 bases for J; bases not matched to a gene: 7. CDR1 is SNHLY, CDR2 FYNNEI, per germline. CDR3 amino acids: CASSERLAGAGEQYF. The CDR3 bases are TGTGCCAGCAGTGAGCGACTAGCGGGAGCGGGAGAGCAGTACTTC.

J is TRBJ2-1 and V is TRBV4-1; possibly TRBD1 for D (6 bases). The CDR3 runs 17 residues. Trimming shortened V by 0 bases and J by 3 bases, and 15 bases separated the two germline ends. Germline-derived CDR1 and CDR2 are MGHRA and YSYEKL. The CDR3 spells CASSQDRTGWNYNEQFF. The CDR3 DNA is TGCGCCAGCAGCCAAGATAGAACAGGGTGGAACTACAATGAGCAGTTCTTC.

The CDR3 here is CATRDRGYEQYF. Written as DNA, the CDR3 is TGTGCCACAAGGGACAGGGGCTACGAGCAGTACTTC. The V call is TRBV6-6, the J call TRBJ2-7, with TRBD1 matching 10 bases. The CDR3 consists of 12 residues. The V gene's germline CDR1 is MNHNY and CDR2 SVGAGI (reference sequence). V lost 10 bases, J lost 3 bases, and 3 bases stayed unmatched.

The chain combines TRBV2 with TRBJ1-1; D uncertain. V was clipped by 4 bases and J by 3 bases, with 9 bases between them. Germline V gene lookup returns CDR1 SNHLY and CDR2 FYNNEI. The CDR3 has 13 residues. The CDR3 coding sequence is TGTGCCAGCAGTGTACCCGGAGACACTGAAGCTTTCTTT. Its translation is CASSVPGDTEAFF.

This sequence joins TRBV29-1 and TRBJ2-2; perhaps TRBD1 as D (5 bases). Trimming shortened V by 7 bases and J by 8 bases, and 14 bases separated the two germline ends. Germline V CDR1 and CDR2: SQVTM, ANQGSEA. The CDR3 runs to 12 residues. CDR3 nucleotide sequence: TGCAGCGGGCGACAGAGCGAGGGGGAGCTGTTTTTT. The encoded protein is CSGRQSEGELFF.

This clone was found a few times. The V gene is TRBV18, the J gene TRBJ1-2; no firm D call. Trimming shortened V by 3 bases and J by 4 bases, and 12 bases separated the two germline ends. The CDR3 runs to 14 residues. CDR1 is KGHSH, CDR2 LQKENI, per germline. The CDR3 is CASSPGEDSYGYTF. The CDR3 region has the DNA TGTGCCAGCTCACCGGGAGAGGACTCCTATGGCTACACCTTC.

This clone was seen more than once but under ten times. The CDR3 reads CASSLRDEQFF. CDR3 DNA: TGTGCCAGCAGCTTGCGGGATGAGCAGTTCTTC. This chain links TRBV5-4 with TRBJ2-1, with D uncertain. Germline V lookup: CDR1 SGHNT, CDR2 YYREEE (reference sequence). V was pared by 1 base and J by 8 bases, with 4 bases between. CDR3 size: 11 residues.

This clone was detected a few times. This chain uses TRBV27 with TRBJ2-1; 9 bases are shared with TRBD2. After removal of 2 bases from V and 0 bases from J, the junction contained 5 bases not matched to a gene. The CDR3 loop spans 17 amino acids. CDR1 MNHEY and CDR2 SMNVEV come from the germline V gene (reference sequence). The CDR3 DNA follows: TGTGCCAGCAGTTTAGGCAATAGCGGGAGCTCCTACAATGAGCAGTTCTTC. Encoded protein: CASSLGNSGSSYNEQFF.